This passage covers 31 T cell receptor beta chains from one sample sequenced in a study of blood T cell repertoires in COVID-19. Clones were sequenced by immunoSEQ multiplex PCR, and TCRdb holds only the in-frame ones, with some missing. The data show roughly 43,000 clones, about 85% seen once. Sample: peripheral blood. The source is a human donor in a cohort sampled during active COVID-19.

CDR3 nucleotides: TGTGCCAGCAGCGTCGCCGGGACAGGGGGCTACGAGCAGTACTTC. Protein product: CASSVAGTGGYEQYF. The gene calls are TRBV28 and TRBJ2-7; TRBD1 matches 11 bases. The V segment lost 6 bases and the J segment 3 bases; nucleotides outside the gene matches: 7. Germline V gene sequence: CDR1 MDHEN, CDR2 SYDVKM. This CDR3 has 15 amino acids.

Concerning this clone itself: The junction departs from the called germline gene at one end, perhaps through a read error. The V gene is TRBV5-1, the J gene TRBJ1-2; D is uncertain. CDR3 length: 11 amino acids. CDR1 is SGHRS, CDR2 YFSETQ, per germline. The DNA for the CDR3 is TGCGCCAGCAGCTTGGATGGAGCAGAAGCCTTC. Its translation: CASSLDGAEAF.

The chain joins TRBV12-3 or TRBV12-4 to TRBJ1-5, with D perhaps TRBD1 (5 bases). The CDR3 loop spans 13 amino acids. The V gene lost 7 bases and the J gene lost 5 bases, with 12 bases spanning the gap. In nucleotides, the CDR3 is TGTGCCAGCACCACGGGGGGGGATCAGCCCCAGCATTTT. Its translation: CASTTGGDQPQHF.

The sample holds a few counts of this clone. The chain combines TRBV9 with TRBJ1-5, with a weak D call TRBD1 (6 bases). Germline CDR1 SGDLS, CDR2 YYNGEE. This CDR3 has 15 residues. The germline V and J ends were trimmed by 1 base and 0 bases, with 8 bases remaining between them. This CDR3 reads CASSVTGYSNQPQHF. For the CDR3, the DNA is TGTGCCAGCAGCGTAACAGGGTATAGCAATCAGCCCCAGCATTTT.

The chain employs TRBV27 and TRBJ2-7, with D possibly TRBD1 on 5 matching bases. V was cut by 2 bases and J by 2 bases, with 10 bases left in between. This CDR3 has 14 residues. The germline V gene encodes CDR1 MNHEY and CDR2 SMNVEV (reference sequence). CDR3 bases: TGTGCCAGCAGTTTAATGCAGGGTCCCTACGAGCAGTACTTC. Translating gives CASSLMQGPYEQYF.

The V gene is TRBV28, the J gene TRBJ1-1, with a weak D call TRBD1 (6 bases). V gave up 7 bases and J gave up 13 bases, with 19 bases separating them. CDR3 length: 12 residues. Germline-derived CDR1 and CDR2 are MDHEN and SYDVKM. CDR3 DNA sequence: TGTGCCAGCAAAAAGACAGGAGAGTGGCTTTTCTTT. This gives the protein CASKKTGEWLFF.

This clone is a singleton in its sample. The chain employs TRBV18 and TRBJ2-7, with 12 bases that match TRBD1. The CDR3 is 15 residues long. Germline-derived CDR1 and CDR2 are KGHSH and LQKENI. V lost 3 bases to trimming and J lost 5 bases; unmatched junction nucleotides: 5. The DNA of the CDR3 is TGTGCCAGCTCACCCGGGACAGGGGGCACCCACGAGCAGTACTTC. This translates into CASSPGTGGTHEQYF.

This chain joins TRBV9 and TRBJ2-2; 9 nucleotides agree with TRBD2. This CDR3 spans 15 amino acids. Germline V gene lookup returns CDR1 SGDLS and CDR2 YYNGEE. Trimming removed 0 bases from V and 7 bases from J; junction bases left unmatched: 4. The CDR3 DNA is TGTGCCAGCAGCGTAGGGACTAGCGACGTCGGGGAGCTGTTTTTT. This encodes CASSVGTSDVGELFF.

Only one count was recorded for this clone. The chain carries TRBV19 and TRBJ1-2; no clear D gene. Germline loops: CDR1 LNHDA, CDR2 SQIVND (reference sequence). CDR3 length: 13 residues. The V and J ends lost 5 bases and 8 bases respectively, with 15 bases between them. The CDR3 sequence: CASSPQGGRGYTF. The CDR3, as DNA: TGTGCCAGTAGTCCGCAAGGAGGGAGAGGCTACACCTTC.

V usage is TRBV6-1 and J usage is TRBJ2-3; TRBD1 agrees at 7 bases. There are 16 residues in the CDR3. CDR1 MNHNS and CDR2 SASEGT come from the germline V gene. The ends lost 4 bases at V and 1 base at J; junction bases unmatched: 8. This CDR3 reads CASSAEGGYRTDTQYF. The CDR3 nucleotides read TGTGCCAGCAGTGCTGAAGGGGGCTATCGCACAGATACGCAGTATTTT.

The CDR3 DNA is TGTGCCAGCAGTGAGTCGCAGGGTAATTCACCCCTCCACTTT. Amino acids: CASSESQGNSPLHF. V gene TRBV2 combines with J gene TRBJ1-6; a possible D gene is TRBD1 (5 bases). CDR1 is SNHLY and CDR2 is FYNNEI in the germline V gene. CDR3 length: 14 amino acids. V lost 3 bases, J lost 6 bases, and 9 bases lay in between.

The chain uses TRBV19 and TRBJ1-2, with unresolved D. The CDR3 contains 14 residues. The V gene's germline CDR1 is LNHDA and CDR2 SQIVND (reference sequence). V lost 5 bases and J lost 5, with 15 bases in between. The CDR3 protein is CASSETTRAYGYTF. The DNA of the CDR3 is TGTGCCAGTAGTGAAACCACGCGAGCTTATGGCTACACCTTC.

This clone was observed a single time. The chain carries TRBV28 and TRBJ1-1; no clear D gene. Trimming cost V 2 bases and J 0 bases, with 4 bases left between them. CDR3 length: 13 amino acids. Germline V gene sequence: CDR1 MDHEN, CDR2 SYDVKM. Here the CDR3 DNA reads TGTGCCAGCAGTTTAGGCCTGAACACTGAAGCTTTCTTT. As protein: CASSLGLNTEAFF.

The chain uses TRBV27 and TRBJ2-5, with D maybe TRBD2 (5 bases). The CDR3 contains 14 residues. Germline values: CDR1 MNHEY, CDR2 SMNVEV (reference sequence). The V gene lost 5 bases and the J gene lost 5 bases, with 15 bases spanning the gap. The CDR3 loop reads CASSMRVGGETQYF. The CDR3 region has the DNA TGTGCCAGCAGTATGCGGGTCGGCGGGGAGACCCAGTACTTC.

The V and J genes are TRBV18 and TRBJ2-3; TRBD1 matches 9 bases. There are 15 residues in the CDR3. V lost 3 bases and J lost 6; bases outside the gene matches: 7. Germline CDR1 is KGHSH and CDR2 is LQKENI. In DNA form, the CDR3 reads TGTGCCAGCTCACCCCAACTCGACAGGGGGGATACGCAGTATTTT. As protein: CASSPQLDRGDTQYF. The variable domain in full, with the rest retrieved from reference TRBV18 and TRBJ2-3, is NAGVMQNPRHLVRRRGQEARLRCSPMKGHSHVYWYRQLPEEGLKFMVYLQKENIIDESGMPKERFSAEFPKEGPSILRIQQVVRGDSAAYFCASSPQLDRGDTQYFGPGTRLTVL.

This chain links TRBV3-1 (or the pseudogene TRBV3-2) with TRBJ2-5; 8 nucleotides line up with TRBD2. This CDR3 region has 18 residues. J gave up 5 bases and V 4 bases, and 18 bases lay outside the gene matches. The V gene's germline CDR1 is LGHDT and CDR2 YNNKEL (reference sequence). The CDR3 protein is CASSPGGRGAGPSETQYF. The DNA for the CDR3 is TGTGCCAGCAGCCCGGGCGGGCGGGGGGCAGGGCCCTCGGAGACCCAGTACTTC.

This clone occurred many times. This chain connects TRBV7-2 to TRBJ2-1; 11 bases map to TRBD2. The CDR3 is made up of 18 amino acids. Germline assignment: CDR1 SGHTA and CDR2 FQGNSA. The J segment lost 0 bases and the V segment lost 1 base, leaving 5 bases of the junction unmatched. CDR3 DNA: TGTGCCAGCAGCTTAGAGCTTAGCGGGGGGGGCTCCTACAATGAGCAGTTCTTC. Protein: CASSLELSGGGSYNEQFF.

This clone was counted between two and nine times. The V call is TRBV5-5, the J call TRBJ2-2; 8 nucleotides agree with TRBD2. Per germline, CDR1 SGHKS and CDR2 YYEKEE (reference sequence). The CDR3 runs 15 residues. The V gene end was trimmed by 1 base and the J gene end by 7 bases; junction bases not matched to a gene: 6. CDR3 protein: CASSLRGGWNGELFF. Here the CDR3 DNA reads TGTGCCAGCAGCTTGCGGGGGGGCTGGAACGGGGAGCTGTTTTTT.

The table lists this clone with a count of one. V usage is TRBV3-1 (or the pseudogene TRBV3-2) and J usage is TRBJ2-7; tentatively, D is TRBD1 (6 bases). Germline CDR1 reads LGHDT; CDR2 reads YNNKEL (reference sequence). Trimming cost V 1 base and J 6 bases, with 16 bases left between them. The CDR3 extends over 15 amino acids. The CDR3 spells CASSQADRPSGEQYF. The CDR3, as DNA: TGTGCCAGCAGCCAAGCGGACAGACCCTCCGGCGAGCAGTACTTC.

The chain links TRBV7-8 to TRBJ2-7; TRBD1 aligns across 7 bases. From germline, CDR1 is SGHVS and CDR2 FQNEAQ. This CDR3 is 15 amino acids long. V dropped 5 bases and J dropped 0; count of bases not matched to a gene: 7. The CDR3 spells CASSRGDSRSYEQYF. The CDR3 region has the DNA TGTGCCAGCAGCAGAGGGGACAGCCGCTCCTACGAGCAGTACTTC.

The chain links TRBV28 to TRBJ1-5; D possibly corresponds to TRBD1 (6 bases). The length of the CDR3 is 14 residues. In germline, CDR1 is MDHEN, CDR2 SYDVKM. The V end lost 3 bases, the J end lost 5 bases, and 11 bases lay between the germline ends. CDR3 sequence (DNA): TGTGCCAGCAGTTTCCCGGACAGATATCAGCCCCAGCATTTT. This gives the protein CASSFPDRYQPQHF.

V gene TRBV5-1 combines with J gene TRBJ1-4; 9 bases line up with TRBD1. This CDR3 has 18 residues. The V gene end was trimmed by 0 bases and the J gene end by 7 bases; junction bases not matched to a gene: 13. Germline-derived CDR1 and CDR2 are SGHRS and YFSETQ. The CDR3 DNA follows: TGCGCCAGCAGCTTGGTGTTCTGGGTAGACAGGGGGTCTGAAAAACTGTTTTTT. This translates into CASSLVFWVDRGSEKLFF.

The chain joins TRBV5-6 to TRBJ2-1, with a weak D call TRBD2 (5 bases). The CDR3 runs 10 residues. The V end was cut by 7 bases, the J end by 7 bases, with 6 bases between. The germline V gene encodes CDR1 SGHDT and CDR2 YYEEEE. CDR3 residues: CASGENEQFF. As DNA, the CDR3 is TGTGCCAGCGGGGAGAATGAGCAGTTCTTC.

V usage is TRBV7-2 and J usage is TRBJ2-3, with TRBD2 matching over 14 bases. The V gene's germline CDR1 is SGHTA and CDR2 FQGNSA. Trimming removed 4 bases from V and 5 bases from J; junction bases left unmatched: 8. This CDR3 has 17 residues. CDR3 sequence: CASSSGLAGGGGDTQYF. The DNA for the CDR3 is TGTGCCAGCAGCTCCGGACTAGCGGGGGGCGGAGGAGATACGCAGTATTTT. Complete variable domain (other parts from reference TRBV7-2 and TRBJ2-3): GAGVSQSPSNKVTEKGKDVELRCDPISGHTALYWYRQSLGQGLEFLIYFQGNSAPDKSGLPSDRFSAERTGGSVSTLTIQRTQQEDSAVYLCASSSGLAGGGGDTQYFGPGTRLTVL.

This chain joins TRBV28 and TRBJ2-3; 7 positions agree with TRBD2. J lost 3 bases, V lost 5 bases, and 11 bases had no gene match. The CDR3 has 16 amino acids. Germline V gene lookup returns CDR1 MDHEN and CDR2 SYDVKM. CDR3 region: CASSSYGGGITDTQYF. The CDR3, as DNA: TGTGCCAGCAGTAGTTACGGGGGAGGGATAACAGATACGCAGTATTTT.

The genes are TRBV12-3 or TRBV12-4 and TRBJ1-1; possibly TRBD1 for D (5 bases). The germline V and J ends were trimmed by 6 bases and 1 base, with 9 bases remaining between them. This CDR3 is 13 amino acids long. CDR3 protein: CASRPQGNTEAFF. DNA of the CDR3: TGTGCCAGCAGGCCCCAGGGGAACACTGAAGCTTTCTTT.

This sequence joins TRBV7-9 and TRBJ1-6; unclear D gene. Between the trimmed V and J ends, which lost 5 bases and 5 bases, there was a span of 16 bases. This CDR3 has 16 residues. From germline, CDR1 is SEHNR and CDR2 FQNEAQ (reference sequence). The CDR3 DNA is TGTGCCAGCAGCCCGTCGGGAGGGCGCCATAATTCACCCCTCCACTTT. This gives the protein CASSPSGGRHNSPLHF.

A single count supports this clone. The chain links TRBV4-3 to TRBJ1-2; D is ambiguous. Deletions cut 0 bases from V and 4 bases from J, with 15 bases between. The germline V gene has CDR1 LGHNA and CDR2 YSLEER. The CDR3 covers 16 residues. The DNA of the CDR3 is TGCGCCAGCAGCCAAGATCTCGCTAGCAGGAGCTATGGCTACACCTTC. Amino acid sequence: CASSQDLASRSYGYTF.

The chain is built from TRBV27 and TRBJ2-4, with TRBD2 matching 8 bases. Per germline, CDR1 MNHEY and CDR2 SMNVEV (reference sequence). V was clipped by 11 bases and J by 7 bases; unmatched bases: 13. This CDR3 is built from 14 residues. CDR3 DNA sequence: TGTGCCTCAACCCCCCCGGGACTAGTTAACATTCAGTACTTC. Amino acids: CASTPPGLVNIQYF.

This chain links TRBV5-6 with TRBJ2-5; possibly TRBD2 for D (7 bases). Trimming pared 0 bases from V and 4 bases from J, leaving 13 bases between. Germline values: CDR1 SGHDT, CDR2 YYEEEE. The length of the CDR3 is 15 residues. CDR3 in amino acids: CASSLDLGGPETQYF. CDR3 bases: TGTGCCAGCAGCTTGGACCTGGGGGGGCCAGAGACCCAGTACTTC.

This chain joins TRBV7-3 and TRBJ2-7, with D possibly being TRBD1 (6 bases). Trimming took 9 bases from V and 5 from J, leaving 20 bases between them. Per the germline V gene, CDR1 is SGHTA and CDR2 is FQGTGA. This CDR3 contains 14 residues. CDR3 nucleotide sequence: TGTGCCAGTAGAGCAACAGGGATGGAGAACGAGCAGTACTTC. Its protein product is CASRATGMENEQYF.